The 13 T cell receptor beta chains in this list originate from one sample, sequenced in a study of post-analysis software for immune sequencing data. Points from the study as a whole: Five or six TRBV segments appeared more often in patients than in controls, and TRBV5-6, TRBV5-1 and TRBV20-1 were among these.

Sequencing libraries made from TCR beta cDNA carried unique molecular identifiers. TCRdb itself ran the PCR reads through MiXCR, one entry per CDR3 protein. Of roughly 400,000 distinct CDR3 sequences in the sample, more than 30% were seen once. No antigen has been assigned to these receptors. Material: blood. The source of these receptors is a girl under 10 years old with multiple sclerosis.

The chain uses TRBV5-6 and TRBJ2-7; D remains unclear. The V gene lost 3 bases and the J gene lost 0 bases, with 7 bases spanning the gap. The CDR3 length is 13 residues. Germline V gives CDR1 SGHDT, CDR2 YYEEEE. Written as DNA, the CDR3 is TGTGCCAGCAGCTCCGGACCCTCCTACGAGCAGTACTTC. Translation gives CASSSGPSYEQYF.

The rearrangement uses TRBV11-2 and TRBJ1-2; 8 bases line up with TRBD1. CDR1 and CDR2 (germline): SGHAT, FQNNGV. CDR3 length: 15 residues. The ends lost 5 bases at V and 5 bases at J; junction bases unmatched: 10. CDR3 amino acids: CASSARQGARYGYTF. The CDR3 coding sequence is TGTGCCAGCAGCGCGCGCCAGGGGGCACGGTATGGCTACACCTTC.

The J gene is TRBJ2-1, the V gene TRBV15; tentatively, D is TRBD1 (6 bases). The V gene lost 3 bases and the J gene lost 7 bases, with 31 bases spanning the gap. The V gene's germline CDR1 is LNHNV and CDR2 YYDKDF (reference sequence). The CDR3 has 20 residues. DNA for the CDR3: TGTGCCACCAGCAGGGACGGACCTACGATGGGGGCCCGATTCCCTAATGAGCAGTTCTTC. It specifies CATSRDGPTMGARFPNEQFF.

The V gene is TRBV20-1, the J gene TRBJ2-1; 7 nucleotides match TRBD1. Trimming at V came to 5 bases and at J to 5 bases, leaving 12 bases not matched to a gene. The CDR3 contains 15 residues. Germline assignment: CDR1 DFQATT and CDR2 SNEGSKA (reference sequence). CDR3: CSAARQGRGHNEQFF. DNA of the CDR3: TGCAGTGCTGCCCGACAGGGTAGGGGCCACAATGAGCAGTTCTTC.

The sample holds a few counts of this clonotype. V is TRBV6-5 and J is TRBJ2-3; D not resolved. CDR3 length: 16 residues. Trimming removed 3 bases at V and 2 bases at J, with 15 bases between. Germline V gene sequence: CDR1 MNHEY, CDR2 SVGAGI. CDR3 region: CASSYIWGINTDTQYF. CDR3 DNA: TGTGCCAGCAGTTATATATGGGGAATTAACACAGATACGCAGTATTTT.

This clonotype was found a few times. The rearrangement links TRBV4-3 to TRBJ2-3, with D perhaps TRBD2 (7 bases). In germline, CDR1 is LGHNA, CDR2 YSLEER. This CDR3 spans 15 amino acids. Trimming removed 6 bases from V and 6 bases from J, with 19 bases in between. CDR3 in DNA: TGCGCCAGCAGTTTGACTAGCAGGAGGGGGGATACGCAGTATTTT. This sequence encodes CASSLTSRRGDTQYF.

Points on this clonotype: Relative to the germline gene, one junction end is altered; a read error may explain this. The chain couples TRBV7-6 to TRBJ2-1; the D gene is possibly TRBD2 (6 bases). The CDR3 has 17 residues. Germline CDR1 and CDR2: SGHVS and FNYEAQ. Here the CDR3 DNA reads TGTGCCAGCAGCCCCCTCGGGGGAAGGGATGCCTACAATGAGCGGTTCTTC. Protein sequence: CASSPLGGRDAYNERFF.

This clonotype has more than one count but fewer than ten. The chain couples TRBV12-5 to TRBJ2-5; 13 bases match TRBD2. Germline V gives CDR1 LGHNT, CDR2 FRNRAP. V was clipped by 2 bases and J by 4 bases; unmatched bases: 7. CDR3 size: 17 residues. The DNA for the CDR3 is TGTGCTAGTGGTTTGCTCACTAGCGGGAGGGCCGGAGAGACCCAGTACTTC. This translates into CASGLLTSGRAGETQYF.

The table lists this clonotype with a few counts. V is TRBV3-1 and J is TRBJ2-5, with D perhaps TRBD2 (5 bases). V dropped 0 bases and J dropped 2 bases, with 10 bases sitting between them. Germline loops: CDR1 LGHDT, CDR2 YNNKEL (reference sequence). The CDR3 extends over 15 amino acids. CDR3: CASSQEVASQETQYF. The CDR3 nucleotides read TGTGCCAGCAGCCAAGAGGTAGCGTCACAAGAGACCCAGTACTTC.

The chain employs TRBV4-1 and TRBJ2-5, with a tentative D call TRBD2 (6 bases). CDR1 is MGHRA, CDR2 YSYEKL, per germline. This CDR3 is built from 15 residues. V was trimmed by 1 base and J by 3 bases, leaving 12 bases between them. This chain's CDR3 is CASSQVGRGEETQYF. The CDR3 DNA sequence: TGCGCCAGCAGCCAAGTGGGGCGGGGCGAAGAGACCCAGTACTTC.

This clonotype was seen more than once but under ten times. CDR3: CASSFRGPGGYTF. CDR3 nucleotides: TGTGCCAGCAGTTTCAGGGGGCCGGGTGGCTACACCTTC. The V gene is TRBV12-3 or TRBV12-4, the J gene TRBJ1-2; 8 bases match TRBD1. This CDR3 is built from 13 residues. V shed 3 bases, J shed 7 bases, and the junction held 4 bases outside the gene matches.

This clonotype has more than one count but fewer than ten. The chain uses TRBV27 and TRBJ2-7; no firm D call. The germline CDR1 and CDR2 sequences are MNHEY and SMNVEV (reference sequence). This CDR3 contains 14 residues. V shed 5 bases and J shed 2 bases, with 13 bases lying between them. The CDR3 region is CASSVGLGAYEQYF. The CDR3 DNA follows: TGTGCCAGCAGTGTCGGGCTTGGGGCCTACGAGCAGTACTTC.

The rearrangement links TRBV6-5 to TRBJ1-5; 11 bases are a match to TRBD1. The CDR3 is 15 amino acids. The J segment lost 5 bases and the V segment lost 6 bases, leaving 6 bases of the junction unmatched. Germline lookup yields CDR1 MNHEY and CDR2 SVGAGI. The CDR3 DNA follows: TGTGCCAGCAGCCCGGACAGGGGGCGTTATCAGCCCCAGCATTTT. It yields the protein CASSPDRGRYQPQHF.